The T cell receptor beta chain described here comes from a study of OX40 agonist ivuxolimab in advanced cancers. With respect to the entire study: Ivuxolimab was a fully human IgG2 agonistic monoclonal antibody targeting the costimulatory receptor OX40 (CD134). Of the approximately 50 dose-escalation patients, hepatocellular carcinoma was present in around 19, melanoma in approximately 15, renal cell carcinoma in 9 and head and neck cancer in 9. Three dose-escalation patients achieved partial responses, one with hepatocellular carcinoma and two with cutaneous melanoma. Intravenous ivuxolimab was administered to patients every 2 weeks at six dose levels: 0.01, 0.1, 0.3, 1.5, 3 and 10 mg/kg. Peripheral TCRbeta sequencing was intended to test whether TCR sequence diversity was altered and clonal T-cell expansion was caused by ivuxolimab. The monotherapy dose-escalation portion (N of about 50 patients) of the phase I ivuxolimab trial is reported in the paper. In the dose-escalation cohort, around four fifths of patients were male, and the mean age was 60 years with a range of roughly 20 to 79. Prior anti-PD-1, anti-PD-L1 or anti-CTLA-4 therapy was permitted, and 30% to 50% of dose-escalation patients had received checkpoint inhibitors. Results and caveats for the whole study, not just this receptor: In the 0.1-3.0 mg/kg groups, partial responders were among the patients with the lowest normalized peripheral clonal expansion, particularly in CD8+ T cells. The antigen specificity of the peripheral T cells that underwent clonal expansion was not determined. After ivuxolimab, CD8+ T cells had more expanded clones than CD4+ T cells on average. Low levels of normalized T-cell clonal expansion were also seen in some patients who did not respond. Clonal expansion of both CD4+ and CD8+ blood T cells was observed from baseline to week 6 at doses 0.1 to 3.0 mg/kg.

Between the V and J ends, shortened by 8 bases and 4 bases respectively, the junction contains 19 bases. Sequences GTSNPN (CDR1) and SVGIG (CDR2) are obtained from the germline V gene (reference sequence). Inclusive of the bounding cysteine and phenylalanine, the CDR3 is 14 residues long. Only CDR3 DNA remains: 42 bases, in frame from the first base. Of note for this clone: Its antigen specificity is not known. Nothing much larger sits one base from this clone, and base qualities are not available.

Patients with a history of autoimmune disease or receiving systemic immunosuppression were excluded from the trial. Peripheral blood for TCR sequencing was collected from all dose cohorts at baseline, on cycle 4 day 1, and on cycle 7 day 1. The samples were taken from a phase I, first-in-human, multicenter, open-label dose-escalation trial of ivuxolimab. Adults with locally advanced or metastatic melanoma, renal cell, hepatocellular, or head and neck squamous cell carcinoma were enrolled in the trial. Before TCR sequencing, CD4+ T cells and CD8+ T cells were sorted from peripheral blood as separate populations. For sequencing of the TCRbeta CDR3 region, genomic DNA was extracted from the sorted cells. The immunoSEQ Assay was used to sequence the TCRbeta CDR3 regions. Not all clones reach the TCRdb copy of this immuneACCESS table, which keeps in-frame sequences only. Checked studies attribute under half of the gap to unresolved V genes and leave the rest unexplained. The sample table holds some 50,000 clones, of which 83% were seen once. Roughly 3.2% of the sample belongs to the ten largest clones.

The starting material was CD4+ or CD8+ T cells sorted from blood, obtained in a trial of the OX40 agonist ivuxolimab. This TCR derives from an adult with an advanced solid tumor such as melanoma, head and neck, liver or kidney cancer. The rearranged segments are TRBV30 and TRBJ2-3; TRBD2 is possibly the D segment (6 matching bases). The DNA sequence follows: TGTGCCCGCTCCGCGGGCGGAGGGGCAGATACGCAGTATTTT. Its protein product is CARSAGGGADTQYF.